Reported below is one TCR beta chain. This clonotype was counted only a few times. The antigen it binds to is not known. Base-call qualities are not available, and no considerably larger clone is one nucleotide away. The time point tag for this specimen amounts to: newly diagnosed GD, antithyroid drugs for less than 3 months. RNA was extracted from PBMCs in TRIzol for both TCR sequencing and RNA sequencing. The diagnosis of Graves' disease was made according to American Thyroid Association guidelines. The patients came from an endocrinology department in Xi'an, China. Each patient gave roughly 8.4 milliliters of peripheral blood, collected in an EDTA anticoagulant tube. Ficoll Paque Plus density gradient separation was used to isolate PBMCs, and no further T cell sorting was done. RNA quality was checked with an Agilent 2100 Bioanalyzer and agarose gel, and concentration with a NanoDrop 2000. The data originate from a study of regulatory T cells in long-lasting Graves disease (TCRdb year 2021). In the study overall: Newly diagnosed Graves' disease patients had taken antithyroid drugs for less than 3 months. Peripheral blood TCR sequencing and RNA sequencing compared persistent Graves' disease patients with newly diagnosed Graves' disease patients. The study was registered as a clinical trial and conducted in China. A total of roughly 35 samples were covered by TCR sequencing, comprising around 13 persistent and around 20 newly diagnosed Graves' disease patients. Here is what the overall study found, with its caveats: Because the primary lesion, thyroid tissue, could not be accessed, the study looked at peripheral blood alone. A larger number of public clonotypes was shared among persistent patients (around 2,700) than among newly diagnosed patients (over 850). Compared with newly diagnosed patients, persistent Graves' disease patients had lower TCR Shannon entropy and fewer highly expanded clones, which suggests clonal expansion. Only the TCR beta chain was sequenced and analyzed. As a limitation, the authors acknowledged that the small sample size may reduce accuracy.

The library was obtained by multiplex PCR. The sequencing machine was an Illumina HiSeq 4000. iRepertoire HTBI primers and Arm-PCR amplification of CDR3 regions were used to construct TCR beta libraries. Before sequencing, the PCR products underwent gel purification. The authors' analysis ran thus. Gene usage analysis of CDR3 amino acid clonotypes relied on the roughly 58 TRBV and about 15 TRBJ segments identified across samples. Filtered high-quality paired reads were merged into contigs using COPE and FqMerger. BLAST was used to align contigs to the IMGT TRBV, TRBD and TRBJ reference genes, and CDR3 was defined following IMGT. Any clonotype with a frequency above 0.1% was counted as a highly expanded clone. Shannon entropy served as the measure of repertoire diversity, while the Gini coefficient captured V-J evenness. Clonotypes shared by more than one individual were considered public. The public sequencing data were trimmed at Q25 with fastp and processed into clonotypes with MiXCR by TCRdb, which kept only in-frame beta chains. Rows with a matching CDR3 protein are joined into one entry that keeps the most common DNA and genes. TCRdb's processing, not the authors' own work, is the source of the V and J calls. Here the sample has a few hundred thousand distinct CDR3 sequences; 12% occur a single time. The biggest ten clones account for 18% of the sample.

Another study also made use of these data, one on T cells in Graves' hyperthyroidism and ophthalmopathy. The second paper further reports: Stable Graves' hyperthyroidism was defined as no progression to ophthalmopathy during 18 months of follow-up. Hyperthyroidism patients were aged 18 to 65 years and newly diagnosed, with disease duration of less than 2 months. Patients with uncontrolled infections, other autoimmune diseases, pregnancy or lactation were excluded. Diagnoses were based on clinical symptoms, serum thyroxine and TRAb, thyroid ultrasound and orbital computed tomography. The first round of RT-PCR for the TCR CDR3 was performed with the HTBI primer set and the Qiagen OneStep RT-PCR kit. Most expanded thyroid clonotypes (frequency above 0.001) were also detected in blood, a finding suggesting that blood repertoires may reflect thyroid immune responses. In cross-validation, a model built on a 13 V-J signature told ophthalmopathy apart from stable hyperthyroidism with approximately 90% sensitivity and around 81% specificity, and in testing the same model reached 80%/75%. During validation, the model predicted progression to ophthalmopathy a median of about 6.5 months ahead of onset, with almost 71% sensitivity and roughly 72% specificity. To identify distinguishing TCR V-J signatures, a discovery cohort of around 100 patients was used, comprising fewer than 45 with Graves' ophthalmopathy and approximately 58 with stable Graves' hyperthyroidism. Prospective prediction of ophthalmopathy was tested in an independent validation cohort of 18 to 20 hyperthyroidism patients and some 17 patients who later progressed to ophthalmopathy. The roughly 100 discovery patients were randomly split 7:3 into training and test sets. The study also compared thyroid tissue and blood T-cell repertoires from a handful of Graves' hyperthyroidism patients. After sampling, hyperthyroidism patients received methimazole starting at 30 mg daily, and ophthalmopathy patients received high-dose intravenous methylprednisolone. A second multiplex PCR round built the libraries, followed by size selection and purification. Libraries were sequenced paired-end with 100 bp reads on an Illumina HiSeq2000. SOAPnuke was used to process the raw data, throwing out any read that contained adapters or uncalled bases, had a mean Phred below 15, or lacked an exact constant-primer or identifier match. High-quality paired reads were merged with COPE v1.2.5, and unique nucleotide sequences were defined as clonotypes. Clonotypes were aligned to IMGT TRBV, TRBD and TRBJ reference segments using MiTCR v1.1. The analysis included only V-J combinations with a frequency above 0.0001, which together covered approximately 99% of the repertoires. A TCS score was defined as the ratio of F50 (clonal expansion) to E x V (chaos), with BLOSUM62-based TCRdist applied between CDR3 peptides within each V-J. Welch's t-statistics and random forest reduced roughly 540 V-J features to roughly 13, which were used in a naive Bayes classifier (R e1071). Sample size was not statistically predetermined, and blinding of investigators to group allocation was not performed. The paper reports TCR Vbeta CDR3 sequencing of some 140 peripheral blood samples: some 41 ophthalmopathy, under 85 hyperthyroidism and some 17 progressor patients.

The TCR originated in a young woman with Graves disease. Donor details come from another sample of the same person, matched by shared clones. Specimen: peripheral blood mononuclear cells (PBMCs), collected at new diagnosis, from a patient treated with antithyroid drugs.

In nucleotide form, the sequence is TGTGCCAGCAGCTGGGCGTGGGGGACTAGCGGACATCCCTACAATGAGCAGTTCTTC. Translated, this is CASSWAWGTSGHPYNEQFF. The chain employs TRBV5-6 and TRBJ2-1; 11 nucleotides in the junction match TRBD2. V lost 3 bases and J lost 2 bases, and the count of bases not matched to a germline gene is 13. CDR1 and CDR2, looked up from the germline V gene, are SGHDT and YYEEEE. The CDR3 measures 19 amino acids from cysteine to phenylalanine. Only CDR3 DNA is held: 57 bases, read in frame from base 1.